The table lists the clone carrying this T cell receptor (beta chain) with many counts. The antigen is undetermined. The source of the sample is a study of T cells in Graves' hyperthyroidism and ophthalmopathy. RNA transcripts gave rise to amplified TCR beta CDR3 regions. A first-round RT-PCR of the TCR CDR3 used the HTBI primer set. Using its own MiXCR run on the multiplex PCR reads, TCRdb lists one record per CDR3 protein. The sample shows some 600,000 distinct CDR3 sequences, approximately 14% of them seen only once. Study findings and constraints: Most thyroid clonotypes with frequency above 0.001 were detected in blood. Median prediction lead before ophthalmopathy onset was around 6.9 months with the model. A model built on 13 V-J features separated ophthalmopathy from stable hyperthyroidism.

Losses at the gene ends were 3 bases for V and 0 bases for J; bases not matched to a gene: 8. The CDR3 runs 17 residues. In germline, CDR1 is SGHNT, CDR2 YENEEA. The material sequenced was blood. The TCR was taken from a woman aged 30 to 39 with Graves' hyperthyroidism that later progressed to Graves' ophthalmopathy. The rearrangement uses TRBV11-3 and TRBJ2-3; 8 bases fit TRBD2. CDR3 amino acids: CASSFVGLAHSTDTQYF. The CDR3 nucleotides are TGTGCCAGCAGCTTCGTCGGACTAGCACATAGCACAGATACGCAGTATTTT.